A single sample is the source of the 22 T cell receptor beta chains below, sequenced in a study of identical twins. A single record per CDR3 protein comes from TCRdb applying MiXCR to the 5' RACE reads. The sample records roughly 1,500,000 distinct CDR3 sequences, less than 35% being singletons. Sequencing used cord blood. These receptor sequences come from a newborn girl in good health.

This clonotype was detected ten times or more. The rearrangement links TRBV25-1 to TRBJ2-3, with 9 bases fitting TRBD2. V shed 6 bases, J shed 2 bases, and the junction held 3 bases outside the gene matches. The germline gives CDR1 MGHDK, CDR2 SYGVNS. This CDR3 has 14 residues. The CDR3 region is CASRREGYTDTQYF. The CDR3 DNA follows: TGTGCCAGCAGGCGGGAGGGATACACAGATACGCAGTATTTT.

This clonotype has more than one count but fewer than ten. The rearrangement links TRBV7-2 to TRBJ2-3, with unresolved D. This CDR3 contains 15 residues. V was cut by 1 base and J by 6 bases, with 14 bases left in between. Germline CDR1 and CDR2: SGHTA and FQGNSA. The CDR3 sequence: CASSLVGGPGDTQYF. In DNA, the CDR3 is TGTGCCAGCAGCTTAGTAGGTGGACCCGGGGATACGCAGTATTTT.

The V and J genes are TRBV4-1 and TRBJ1-5; 9 positions match TRBD1. This CDR3 region has 16 residues. The germline CDR1 and CDR2 sequences are MGHRA and YSYEKL. The ends lost 3 bases at V and 4 bases at J; junction bases unmatched: 7. Written as DNA, the CDR3 is TGCGCCAGCAGCCACCGGGACAGGGAAGGGAATCAGCCCCAGCATTTT. This encodes CASSHRDREGNQPQHF.

This clonotype was seen more than once but under ten times. The chain employs TRBV9 and TRBJ2-1, with TRBD2 matching 8 bases. The CDR3 loop spans 17 amino acids. Germline V gene sequence: CDR1 SGDLS, CDR2 YYNGEE. After removal of 0 bases from V and 4 bases from J, the junction contained 9 bases not matched to a gene. CDR3 DNA sequence: TGTGCCAGCAGCGTAGACTCCCGGGGGGGCTCGTACAATGAGCAGTTCTTC. Its translation: CASSVDSRGGSYNEQFF.

This clonotype was picked up many times. This chain joins TRBV27 and TRBJ2-1; D possibly corresponds to TRBD1 (6 bases). Looked up from germline, CDR1 is MNHEY and CDR2 is SMNVEV (reference sequence). V was pared by 3 bases and J by 1 base, with 10 bases between. This CDR3 has 15 residues. In nucleotides, the CDR3 is TGTGCCAGCAGTTTGATAGGGGGATCCTACAATGAGCAGTTCTTC. Translating it yields CASSLIGGSYNEQFF.

The V call is TRBV10-3, the J call TRBJ2-2; 11 positions agree with TRBD1. Germline V CDR1 and CDR2: ENHRY, SYGVKD. V shed 5 bases and J 4 bases; nucleotides not matched to a gene: 6. The CDR3 is made up of 16 amino acids. CDR3 sequence: CAISRTGTGGTGELFF. CDR3 DNA: TGTGCCATCAGTAGGACCGGGACAGGGGGCACCGGGGAGCTGTTTTTT.

This clonotype was detected once. The chain links TRBV7-2 to TRBJ1-1, with TRBD1 as a possible D gene (5 bases). Per the germline V gene, CDR1 is SGHTA and CDR2 is FQGNSA. Trimming removed 5 bases from V and 7 bases from J, with 14 bases in between. This CDR3 region has 13 residues. The CDR3 is CASSPRPQVEAFF. The CDR3 DNA reads TGTGCCAGCAGCCCGCGCCCACAGGTTGAAGCTTTCTTT.

This clonotype was counted between two and nine times. J is TRBJ2-5 and V is TRBV12-3 or TRBV12-4; no clear D. V was cut by 1 base and J by 5 bases, with 8 bases left in between. The CDR3 sequence is 13 residues long. CDR3 sequence: CASSLDQVETQYF. The CDR3 DNA is TGTGCCAGCAGTTTAGATCAGGTGGAGACCCAGTACTTC.

This clonotype was picked up a small number of times. The chain is built from TRBV10-3 and TRBJ2-7, with D perhaps TRBD2 (6 bases). Germline V lookup: CDR1 ENHRY, CDR2 SYGVKD. This CDR3 comprises 17 residues. Trimming shortened V by 3 bases and J by 1 base, and 19 bases separated the two germline ends. This chain's CDR3 is CAISESRGKNGSYEQYF. CDR3 coding DNA: TGTGCCATCAGTGAAAGCCGGGGGAAAAACGGATCCTACGAGCAGTACTTC.

At least ten counts were recorded for this clonotype. The J gene is TRBJ2-7, the V gene TRBV2, with D possibly matching TRBD1 (6 bases). There are 15 residues in the CDR3. Between the trimmed V and J ends, which lost 2 bases and 2 bases, there was a span of 13 bases. Germline assignment: CDR1 SNHLY and CDR2 FYNNEI. This CDR3 reads CASSETGISPYEQYF. CDR3 in DNA: TGTGCCAGCAGTGAAACAGGGATTAGCCCCTACGAGCAGTACTTC.

The chain uses TRBV7-2 and TRBJ2-1; TRBD2 matches at 11 bases. Germline V gives CDR1 SGHTA, CDR2 FQGNSA. The CDR3 length is 17 residues. Trimming took 3 bases from V and 6 from J; bases not matched to a gene: 10. The CDR3 protein is CASSFQLAGVNSNEQFF. CDR3 DNA sequence: TGTGCCAGCAGCTTTCAACTAGCGGGAGTGAATAGCAATGAGCAGTTCTTC.

In its sample, this clonotype was seen a few times. The chain employs TRBV27 and TRBJ2-1, with TRBD1 matching over 7 bases. This CDR3 is built from 17 residues. CDR1 is MNHEY, CDR2 SMNVEV, per germline (reference sequence). J gave up 4 bases and V 5 bases, and 14 bases lay outside the gene matches. The CDR3 loop is CASSPPRQGLGYNEQFF. CDR3 coding DNA: TGTGCCAGCAGTCCCCCGAGACAGGGCCTTGGGTACAATGAGCAGTTCTTC.

CDR3 loop: CASSDIPYEQYF. For the CDR3, the DNA is TGTGCCAGTAGTGACATCCCCTACGAGCAGTACTTC. V gene TRBV19 combines with J gene TRBJ2-7; D ambiguous. Trimming stripped 5 bases from V and 2 bases from J, with 7 bases between. Germline CDR1 is LNHDA and CDR2 is SQIVND (reference sequence). The CDR3 sequence is 12 residues long. Variable domain in full (rest from reference TRBV19 and TRBJ2-7): DGGITQSPKYLFRKEGQNVTLSCEQNLNHDAMYWYRQDPGQGLRLIYYSQIVNDFQKGDIAEGYSVSREKKESFPLTVTSAQKNPTAFYLCASSDIPYEQYFGPGTRLTVT.

This clonotype showed up just a few times. This chain joins TRBV2 and TRBJ1-4; the D gene is possibly TRBD1 (5 bases). Trimming shortened V by 6 bases and J by 8 bases, and 16 bases separated the two germline ends. The CDR3 totals 14 residues. CDR1 and CDR2 (germline): SNHLY, FYNNEI. CDR3 DNA: TGTGCCAGCAGGATAGCAGGGATTCAGGAAAAACTGTTTTTT. The encoded protein is CASRIAGIQEKLFF.

There are a few counts of this clonotype. The chain couples TRBV10-3 to TRBJ2-4, with 7 bases that match TRBD2. The junction had 10 bases not matched to a gene; V was cut back by 1 base and J by 1 base. This CDR3 comprises 18 residues. CDR1 is ENHRY, CDR2 SYGVKD, per germline. The CDR3 sequence: CAISELGRTSGAKNIQYF. The CDR3 DNA sequence: TGTGCCATCAGTGAGTTAGGAAGGACTAGTGGGGCCAAAAACATTCAGTACTTC.

The genes are TRBV7-2 and TRBJ1-5; 8 nucleotides agree with TRBD1. Germline CDR1 is SGHTA and CDR2 is FQGNSA. The CDR3 totals 19 residues. V lost 5 bases and J lost 0; bases outside the gene matches: 15. The CDR3 DNA sequence: TGTGCCAGCAGCCCGTTCCCGGGACAGGCATTCTTTAGCAATCAGCCCCAGCATTTT. The encoded protein is CASSPFPGQAFFSNQPQHF.

The chain has TRBV27 and TRBJ2-3; D ambiguous. This CDR3 has 17 residues. From germline, CDR1 is MNHEY and CDR2 SMNVEV (reference sequence). Trimming removed 2 bases from V and 0 bases from J, with 15 bases in between. CDR3 amino acids: CASSLEAGRPSTDTQYF. CDR3 in DNA: TGTGCCAGCAGTTTAGAGGCCGGTCGGCCTAGCACAGATACGCAGTATTTT.

The DNA of the CDR3 is TGTGCCAGCAGCGGACGGACCGGGACTCGAAACACAGATACGCAGTATTTT. Protein: CASSGRTGTRNTDTQYF. The chain combines TRBV5-4 with TRBJ2-3; tentative D call: TRBD2 (6 bases). V was shortened by 4 bases and J by 2 bases, with 20 bases between the two germline ends. Germline CDR1 is SGHNT and CDR2 is YYREEE (reference sequence). CDR3 length equals 17 residues.

This clonotype was seen only a few times. The CDR3 sequence: CASSPTAGQLKNSPLHF. CDR3 DNA: TGTGCCAGTAGTCCCACCGCAGGACAGCTTAAAAATTCACCCCTCCACTTT. The chain combines TRBV19 with TRBJ1-6, with TRBD1 as a possible D gene (6 bases). The germline V gene encodes CDR1 LNHDA and CDR2 SQIVND (reference sequence). V shed 5 bases and J shed 7 bases, with 21 bases lying between them. The CDR3 spans 17 residues.

The rearrangement links TRBV4-2 to TRBJ1-5; 8 bases are a match to TRBD1. The CDR3 is 17 residues long. J was trimmed by 0 bases and V by 4 bases; bases with no gene match: 8. Germline assignment: CDR1 LGHNA and CDR2 YNFKEQ. This CDR3 is CASSRDRIPSSNQPQHF. Here the CDR3 DNA reads TGTGCCAGCAGCCGGGACAGGATCCCCTCTAGCAATCAGCCCCAGCATTTT.

V gene TRBV20-1 combines with J gene TRBJ2-3, with 11 bases identical to TRBD2. The CDR3 is 15 residues long. In germline, CDR1 is DFQATT, CDR2 SNEGSKA (reference sequence). The V gene end was trimmed by 4 bases and the J gene end by 0 bases; junction bases not matched to a gene: 3. The CDR3 DNA is TGCAGTGCTAAGGGGACTAGCGGAAGCACAGATACGCAGTATTTT. Amino acids: CSAKGTSGSTDTQYF.

The rearrangement joins TRBV6-5 to TRBJ2-3; 12 bases align to TRBD2. The J segment lost 1 base and the V segment lost 2 bases, leaving 4 bases of the junction unmatched. The length of the CDR3 is 17 residues. In germline, CDR1 is MNHEY, CDR2 SVGAGI. CDR3 in DNA: TGTGCCAGCAGTTACGGGACTAGCGGGCGCCGCACAGATACGCAGTATTTT. Translated, it gives CASSYGTSGRRTDTQYF.